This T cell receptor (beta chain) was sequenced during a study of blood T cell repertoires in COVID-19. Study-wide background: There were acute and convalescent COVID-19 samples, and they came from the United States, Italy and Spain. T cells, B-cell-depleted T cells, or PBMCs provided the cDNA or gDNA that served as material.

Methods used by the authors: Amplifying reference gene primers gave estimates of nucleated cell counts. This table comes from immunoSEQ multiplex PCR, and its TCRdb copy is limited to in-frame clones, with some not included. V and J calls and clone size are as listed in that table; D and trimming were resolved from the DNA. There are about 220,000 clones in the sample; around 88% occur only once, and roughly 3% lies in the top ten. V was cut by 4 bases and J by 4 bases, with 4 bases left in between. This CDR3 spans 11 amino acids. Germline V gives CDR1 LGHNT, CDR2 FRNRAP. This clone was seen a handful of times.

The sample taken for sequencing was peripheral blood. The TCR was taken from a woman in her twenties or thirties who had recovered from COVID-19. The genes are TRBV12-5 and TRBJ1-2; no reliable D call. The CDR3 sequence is CASGSSYGYTF. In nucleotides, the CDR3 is TGTGCTAGTGGTTCCTCCTATGGCTACACCTTC.